This TCR beta chain was profiled in a study of T cell responses to AZD1222 COVID-19 vaccine. Overall study results and limits: Spike-wide vaccine-associated CD4 TCRs dominated at 160-218 and 743-854. Donors were largely white British and mainly female; clonal diversity was possibly underestimated.

Assay used: immunoSEQ multiplex PCR; TCRdb lists only in-frame clones, some missing. The table records tens of thousands of clones, around 80% of them present only once. With regard to this clone: Its antigen is not known.

The CDR3 totals 14 residues. Trimming took 6 bases from V and 2 from J, leaving 11 bases between them. Per the germline V gene, CDR1 is SGHTA and CDR2 is FQGNSA. The rearrangement links TRBV7-2 to TRBJ2-1; no clear D gene. Sequencing was performed on peripheral blood, taken on day 0 of AZD1222 vaccination. The origin of this receptor is an adult in good health. CDR3 region: CASSNNPAYNEQFF. DNA for the CDR3: TGTGCCAGCAGTAACAATCCCGCCTACAATGAGCAGTTCTTC. Filled out from reference TRBV7-2 and TRBJ2-1, the complete variable domain reads GAGVSQSPSNKVTEKGKDVELRCDPISGHTALYWYRQSLGQGLEFLIYFQGNSAPDKSGLPSDRFSAERTGGSVSTLTIQRTQQEDSAVYLCASSNNPAYNEQFFGPGTRLTVL.